The sequence of this T cell receptor beta chain was determined in a study of blood T cell repertoires in COVID-19. In the original workflow: By means of reference gene primer amplification, nucleated cell counts were estimated. Assay used: immunoSEQ multiplex PCR; TCRdb lists only in-frame clones, some missing. D and trimming were read from the DNA, whereas the V and J calls and clone size are those reported in that table. The sample yields about 430,000 clones, 70% to 90% seen once. Per germline, CDR1 LNHNV and CDR2 YYDKDF (reference sequence). Trimming took off 1 base at V and 4 bases at J, with 7 bases between the two ends. CDR3 size: 14 residues. Participants had their cohort set by participant-reported clinical history.

This clonotype was sampled from a woman aged 30 to 39 with acute COVID-19. The chain carries TRBV15 and TRBJ1-4; D not certain. Input material: PBMCs or T cells enriched from blood (not recorded which). For the CDR3, the DNA is TGTGCCACCAGCAGAGGTCGGGATAATGAAAAACTGTTTTTT. This encodes CATSRGRDNEKLFF.